The clone carrying this TCR beta chain was counted a single time. The sample is drawn from a study of blood T cell repertoires in COVID-19. Whole-study context: Nucleic acid was either cDNA or gDNA, and it came from T cells, B-cell-depleted T cells, or PBMCs.

Germline loops: CDR1 LNHDA, CDR2 SQIVND (reference sequence). This CDR3 spans 15 amino acids. The V end lost 5 bases, the J end lost 6 bases, and 17 bases lay between the germline ends. Study processing details: The authors estimated nucleated cell counts from reference gene primer amplification. Using immunoSEQ multiplex PCR, the repertoire was profiled, and TCRdb retains in-frame clones only, with some absent. The DNA gave D and trimming, while V, J and clone size come from that table. The data contain about 71,000 clones, 85% to 90% of them singletons. Sequenced sample: peripheral blood. This rearrangement joins TRBV19 to TRBJ1-5, with a possible D match to TRBD1 (6 bases). This TCR came from a man aged 45-65 years with acute or convalescent COVID-19. This chain's CDR3 is CASSWTDYGLQPQHF. CDR3 bases: TGTGCCAGTAGTTGGACAGATTACGGTCTTCAGCCCCAGCATTTT. The full variable domain, rest sourced from reference TRBV19 and TRBJ1-5, is DGGITQSPKYLFRKEGQNVTLSCEQNLNHDAMYWYRQDPGQGLRLIYYSQIVNDFQKGDIAEGYSVSREKKESFPLTVTSAQKNPTAFYLCASSWTDYGLQPQHFGDGTRLSIL.